Listed below are T cell receptor beta chains from one sample, sequenced in a study of human CD4 T cells and Enterobacteriaceae. This table comes from immunoSEQ multiplex PCR, and its TCRdb copy is limited to in-frame clones, with some not included. The table lists fewer than 35,000 clones, approximately 80% of them singletons. Sequencing was carried out using memory CD4+ T cells from blood. Every receptor here comes from a human donor in good health. The CDR3 runs from the conserved cysteine through the conserved F or W. The D gene is left open where the match is weak.

v_call d_call cdr3_aa
TRBV6-1 - CASSDKGQIKGYGYTF
TRBV7-2 TRBD2 CASSSSGGNYNEQFF
TRBV7-2 TRBD1 CASSSLDRGRGGEQYF
TRBV6-1 - CASSGTTYEQYF
TRBV28 - CASRTAENQPQHF
TRBV6-5 - CASLDSYEQYF
TRBV7-3 TRBD1 CASSRDRGYEQYF
TRBV2 - CASSEALRQAVYF
TRBV12-5 TRBD1 CASGLFLSGTGNQPQHF
TRBV6-5 TRBD2 CASSYSGGREGSEQFF
TRBV2 - CASSPNARAEQYF
TRBV2 - CASSPSLRMNYNEQFF
TRBV28 - CASRREQPQHF
TRBV11-3 TRBD1 CASSLERTGGDYGYTF
TRBV5-1 - CASSATGTSFEQYF
TRBV19 - CASSIALSGNTIYF
TRBV18 TRBD1 CASPLLRTGKNQPQHF
TRBV4-2 - CASSQDAGTDTQYF